Below, 18 T cell receptor beta chains from the same sample are listed, as sequenced in a study of vaccination effects on CD4 cells after COVID-19. The data were produced by immunoSEQ multiplex PCR, yet TCRdb's version contains in-frame clones alone and is incomplete. This table holds about 20,000 clones, around 72% found once. Expansion of antigen-specific CD4+ T cells with viral peptide pools was carried out by the ViraFEST assay before sequencing. The culture ran for roughly 10 days before CD4+ T cells were isolated. Negative nucleocapsid antibody tests before and after vaccination confirmed no previous SARS-CoV-2 infection. What these receptors recognize is not known. The sample consisted of CD4+ T cells from PBMCs cultured with HCoV-NL63 spike peptides, taken before COVID-19 vaccination. The receptor source for this set is a human donor who received a COVID-19 vaccine.

The CDR3 sequence: CSIGGFADTQYF. CDR3 in DNA: TGTTCAATAGGGGGATTTGCAGATACGCAGTATTTT. J is TRBJ2-3 and V is TRBV5-4, with a tentative D call TRBD1 (6 bases). The CDR3 is made up of 12 amino acids. The germline V gene has CDR1 SGHNT and CDR2 YYREEE (reference sequence).

V is TRBV15 and J is TRBJ2-1; TRBD2 agrees at 10 bases. In germline, CDR1 is LNHNV, CDR2 YYDKDF (reference sequence). The J segment lost 4 bases and the V segment lost 0 bases, leaving 0 bases of the junction unmatched. The CDR3 contains 15 residues. CDR3 amino acids: CATSRDSGGYNEQFF. In nucleotides, the CDR3 is TGTGCCACCAGCAGAGATAGCGGGGGGTACAATGAGCAGTTCTTC.

The J gene is TRBJ1-2, the V gene TRBV6-6; weak D call: TRBD1 (5 bases). The germline gives CDR1 MNHNY, CDR2 SVGAGI (reference sequence). Trimming took 7 bases from V and 2 from J, leaving 14 bases between them. The CDR3 consists of 14 residues. The CDR3 sequence is CASTRRTGNYGYTF. Written as DNA, the CDR3 is TGTGCCAGCACCCGGCGCACAGGAAACTATGGCTACACCTTC.

The chain carries TRBV19 and TRBJ2-3; TRBD1 aligns across 8 bases. The germline V gene has CDR1 LNHDA and CDR2 SQIVND (reference sequence). The CDR3 is made up of 16 amino acids. V was pared by 3 bases and J by 4 bases, with 9 bases of the junction left unmatched. CDR3 nucleotide sequence: TGTGCCAGTAGTATGCAGACAGGGGTAGAGGCAGATACGCAGTATTTT. It yields the protein CASSMQTGVEADTQYF. The full variable domain, completed using reference TRBV19 and TRBJ2-3, is DGGITQSPKYLFRKEGQNVTLSCEQNLNHDAMYWYRQDPGQGLRLIYYSQIVNDFQKGDIAEGYSVSREKKESFPLTVTSAQKNPTAFYLCASSMQTGVEADTQYFGPGTRLTVL.

This clone was picked up a small number of times. J is TRBJ1-6 and V is TRBV28, with unresolved D. Deletions cut 6 bases from V and 10 bases from J, with 10 bases between. Germline V lookup: CDR1 MDHEN, CDR2 SYDVKM. The CDR3 runs 12 residues. CDR3 nucleotide sequence: TGTGCCAGCAGCCTAGGCCGCTCACCCCTCCACTTT. Amino acids: CASSLGRSPLHF. Full variable domain (rest looked up from reference TRBV28 and TRBJ1-6): DVKVTQSSRYLVKRTGEKVFLECVQDMDHENMFWYRQDPGLGLRLIYFSYDVKMKEKGDIPEGYSVSREKKERFSLILESASTNQTSMYLCASSLGRSPLHFGNGTRLTVT.

This clone appeared a few times. The chain couples TRBV6-1 to TRBJ1-2; D is perhaps TRBD1 (6 bases). The CDR3 runs 16 residues. In germline, CDR1 is MNHNS, CDR2 SASEGT. The V end was cut by 3 bases, the J end by 5 bases, with 19 bases between. CDR3 protein: CASSDLGQRIGYGYTF. In DNA, the CDR3 is TGTGCCAGCAGTGATTTAGGACAGCGAATCGGGTATGGCTACACCTTC.

The rearrangement uses TRBV6-2 or TRBV6-3 and TRBJ1-6; TRBD1 matches 8 bases. The CDR3 has 15 residues. Germline CDR1 is MNHEY and CDR2 is SVGEGT. V lost 4 bases and J lost 8; bases outside the gene matches: 7. The CDR3 region is CASSFRQGSHSPLHF. The CDR3 nucleotides are TGTGCCAGCAGTTTCAGACAGGGGAGTCATTCACCCCTCCACTTT.

The rearrangement links TRBV29-1 to TRBJ1-3; D is uncertain. There are 12 residues in the CDR3. V lost 6 bases and J lost 2, with 8 bases in between. CDR1 is SQVTM and CDR2 is ANQGSEA in the germline V gene. In nucleotides, the CDR3 is TGCAGCGTCTCCGGGGCTGGAAACACCATATATTTT. Encoded protein: CSVSGAGNTIYF.

The CDR3 nucleotides are TGTGCCAGCAGTGAAGGGTCCGGGGGTAGGCAGCCCCAGCATTTT. Its protein is CASSEGSGGRQPQHF. The V and J genes are TRBV6-1 and TRBJ1-5; possibly TRBD1 for D (5 bases). Looked up from germline, CDR1 is MNHNS and CDR2 is SASEGT. The CDR3 runs to 15 residues. Trimming took 1 base from V and 7 from J, leaving 14 bases between them.

CDR3 DNA sequence: TGTGCCAGCTCACCAGGCACAGGAACCTACGAGCAGTACTTC. Translation: CASSPGTGTYEQYF. The chain links TRBV18 to TRBJ2-7, with D tentatively TRBD1 (5 bases). The V and J ends lost 2 bases and 2 bases respectively, with 10 bases between them. CDR3 size: 14 residues. Germline V gives CDR1 KGHSH, CDR2 LQKENI.

The V and J genes are TRBV5-1 and TRBJ2-7; tentative D call: TRBD1 (5 bases). The germline V gene encodes CDR1 SGHRS and CDR2 YFSETQ. CDR3 size: 14 residues. Trimming took 2 bases from V and 4 from J, leaving 13 bases between them. CDR3 DNA: TGCGCCAGCAGCTTTGAAAGGGGCCGGTACGAGCAGTACTTC. Amino acids: CASSFERGRYEQYF.

This chain uses TRBV29-1 with TRBJ1-2, with 8 bases lining up with TRBD1. Germline assignment: CDR1 SQVTM and CDR2 ANQGSEA. Germline trimming cut 3 bases from V and 4 bases from J; bases unmatched to any gene: 4. The length of the CDR3 is 13 residues. The DNA for the CDR3 is TGCAGCGTTGACCCTGACAGGGGCTATGGCTACACCTTC. Translating it yields CSVDPDRGYGYTF.

This chain links TRBV6-5 with TRBJ2-2; D ambiguous. Germline V CDR1 and CDR2: MNHEY, SVGAGI. The CDR3 extends over 16 amino acids. Trimming pared 0 bases from V and 0 bases from J, leaving 8 bases between. The CDR3 reads CASSYSRQSNTGELFF. The CDR3 DNA follows: TGTGCCAGCAGTTACTCTCGGCAGTCGAACACCGGGGAGCTGTTTTTT.

The chain employs TRBV7-2 and TRBJ2-7, with a weak D call TRBD1 (6 bases). The CDR3 spans 14 residues. Trimming left V 1 base short and J 4 bases short, with 11 bases between. Germline V CDR1 and CDR2: SGHTA, FQGNSA. DNA for the CDR3: TGTGCCAGCAGCTTAGGGACAGTCGGTTACGAGCAGTACTTC. Translation: CASSLGTVGYEQYF.

The count of this clone is one. The rearrangement uses TRBV7-3 and TRBJ2-7; no clear D. The CDR3 consists of 13 residues. V was trimmed by 1 base and J by 4 bases, leaving 8 bases between them. CDR1 is SGHTA and CDR2 is FQGTGA in the germline V gene. The CDR3 loop reads CASSLSPEYEQYF. The CDR3 DNA is TGTGCCAGCAGCTTAAGTCCAGAATACGAGCAGTACTTC.

The chain combines TRBV6-4 with TRBJ2-2; no definite D call. Germline CDR1 reads MRHNA; CDR2 reads SNTAGT. The ends were cut back, 9 bases at V and 0 bases at J, with 11 bases in the middle. The CDR3 is 14 residues long. CDR3 region: CASRKDSNTGELFF. The CDR3 DNA sequence: TGTGCCAGTAGGAAGGATTCGAACACCGGGGAGCTGTTTTTT.

The rearrangement uses TRBV6-1 and TRBJ1-5, with a weak D call TRBD1 (5 bases). The CDR3 is 16 amino acids. The germline V gene has CDR1 MNHNS and CDR2 SASEGT. Trimming left V 1 base short and J 2 bases short, with 12 bases between. This chain's CDR3 is CASSEGQGFGNQPQHF. CDR3 DNA sequence: TGTGCCAGCAGTGAAGGCCAGGGTTTCGGCAATCAGCCCCAGCATTTT.

This clone was recorded a few times. The J gene is TRBJ1-5, the V gene TRBV7-9, with TRBD1 as a possible D gene (5 bases). CDR3 length equals 15 residues. Germline V gene sequence: CDR1 SEHNR, CDR2 FQNEAQ (reference sequence). Trimming pared 1 base from V and 0 bases from J, leaving 7 bases between. CDR3 residues: CASSLGGGSNQPQHF. DNA of the CDR3: TGTGCCAGCAGCTTAGGGGGGGGTAGCAATCAGCCCCAGCATTTT. The complete variable domain, with remaining parts taken from reference TRBV7-9 and TRBJ1-5, reads DTGVSQNPRHKITKRGQNVTFRCDPISEHNRLYWYRQTLGQGPEFLTYFQNEAQLEKSRLLSDRFSAERPKGSFSTLEIQRTEQGDSAMYLCASSLGGGSNQPQHFGDGTRLSIL.